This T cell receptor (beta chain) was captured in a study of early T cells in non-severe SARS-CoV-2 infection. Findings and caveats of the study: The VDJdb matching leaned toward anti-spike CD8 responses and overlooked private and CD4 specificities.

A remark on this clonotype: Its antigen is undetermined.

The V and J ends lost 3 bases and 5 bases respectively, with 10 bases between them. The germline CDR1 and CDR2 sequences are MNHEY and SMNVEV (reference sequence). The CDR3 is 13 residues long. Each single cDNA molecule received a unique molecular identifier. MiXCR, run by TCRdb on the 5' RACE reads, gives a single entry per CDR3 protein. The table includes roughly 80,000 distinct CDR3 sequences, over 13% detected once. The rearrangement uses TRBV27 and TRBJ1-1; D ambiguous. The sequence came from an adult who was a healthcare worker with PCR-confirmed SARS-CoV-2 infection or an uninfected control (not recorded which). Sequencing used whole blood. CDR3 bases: TGTGCCAGCAGTTTGTTCGGTAGAACTGAAGCTTTCTTT. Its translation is CASSLFGRTEAFF.